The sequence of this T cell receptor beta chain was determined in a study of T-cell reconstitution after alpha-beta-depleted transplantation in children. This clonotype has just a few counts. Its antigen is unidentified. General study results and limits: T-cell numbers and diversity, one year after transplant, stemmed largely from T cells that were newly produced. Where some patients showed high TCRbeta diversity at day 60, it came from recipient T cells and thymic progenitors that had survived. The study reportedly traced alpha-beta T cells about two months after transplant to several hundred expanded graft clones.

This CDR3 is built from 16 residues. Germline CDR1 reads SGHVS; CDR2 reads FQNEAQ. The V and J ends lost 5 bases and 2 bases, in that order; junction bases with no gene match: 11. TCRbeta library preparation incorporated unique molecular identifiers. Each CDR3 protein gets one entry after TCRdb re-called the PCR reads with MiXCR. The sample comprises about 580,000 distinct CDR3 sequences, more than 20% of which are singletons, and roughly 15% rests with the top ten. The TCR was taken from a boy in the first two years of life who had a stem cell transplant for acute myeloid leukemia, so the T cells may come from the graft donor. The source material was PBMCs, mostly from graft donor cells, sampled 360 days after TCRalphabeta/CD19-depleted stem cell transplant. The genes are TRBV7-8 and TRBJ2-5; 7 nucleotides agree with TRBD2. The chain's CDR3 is CASSPWGGSFQETQYF. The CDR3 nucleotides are TGTGCCAGCAGCCCCTGGGGGGGGAGCTTTCAAGAGACCCAGTACTTC. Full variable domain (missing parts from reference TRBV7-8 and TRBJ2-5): GAGVSQSPRYKVAKRGQDVALRCDPISGHVSLFWYQQALGQGPEFLTYFQNEAQLDKSGLPSDRFFAERPEGSVSTLKIQRTQQEDSAVYLCASSPWGGSFQETQYFGPGTRLLVL.